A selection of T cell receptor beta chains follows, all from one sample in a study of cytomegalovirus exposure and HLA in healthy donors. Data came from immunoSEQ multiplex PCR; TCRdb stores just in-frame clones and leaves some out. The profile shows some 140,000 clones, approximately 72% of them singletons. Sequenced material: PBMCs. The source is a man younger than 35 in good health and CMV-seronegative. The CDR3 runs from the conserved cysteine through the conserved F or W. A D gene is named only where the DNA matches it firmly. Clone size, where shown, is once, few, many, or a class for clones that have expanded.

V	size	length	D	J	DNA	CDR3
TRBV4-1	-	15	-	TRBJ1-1	TGCGCCAGCAGCCAAGATCCAGGGCTGAACACTGAAGCTTTCTTT	CASSQDPGLNTEAFF
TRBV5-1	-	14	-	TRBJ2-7	TGCGCCAGCAGCCAATCCCGGACTTTAACCGAGCAGTACTTC	CASSQSRTLTEQYF
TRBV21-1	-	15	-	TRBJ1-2	TGTGCCAGCAGCTCTCGACAGGGGCGATGGCAAGGCTACACCTTC	CASSSRQGRWQGYTF
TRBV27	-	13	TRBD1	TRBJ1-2	TGTGCCAGCAGTTTAGGACAGGGGTCTGGCTACACCTTC	CASSLGQGSGYTF
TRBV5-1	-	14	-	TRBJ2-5	TGCGCCAGCAGCTTGATGGGAGGTCAAGAGACCCAGTACTTC	CASSLMGGQETQYF
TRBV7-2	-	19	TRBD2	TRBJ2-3	TGTGCCAGCAGCCTACCAGGGGCTAGCGGGGGGCTCGACCCAGATACGCAGTATTTT	CASSLPGASGGLDPDTQYF
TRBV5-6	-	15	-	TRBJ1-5	TGTGCCAGCAGCTCGCTGACAGACAGCAATCAGCCCCAGCATTTT	CASSSLTDSNQPQHF
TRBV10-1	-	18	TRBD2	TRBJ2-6	TGCGCCAGCAGTGTGGGGGGGACGGAGAACTCTGGGGCCAACGTCCTGACTTTC	CASSVGGTENSGANVLTF
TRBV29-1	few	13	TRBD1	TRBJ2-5	TGCAGCGTTGAGCCAGGGGGCCTAGAGACCCAGTACTTC	CSVEPGGLETQYF
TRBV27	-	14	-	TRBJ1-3	TGTGCCAGCAGGCCGCTGTGGCCAGGAAACACCATATATTTT	CASRPLWPGNTIYF
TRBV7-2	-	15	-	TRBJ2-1	TGTGCCAGCAGCTTAGTTACGCCACAGGGCCACGAGCAGTTCTTC	CASSLVTPQGHEQFF
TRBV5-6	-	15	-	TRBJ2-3	TGTGCCAGCAGCTTAATCACACCTAGCACAGATACGCAGTATTTT	CASSLITPSTDTQYF
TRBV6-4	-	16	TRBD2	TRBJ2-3	TGTGCCAGCAGCGCAGCTAGCGGGGGGGCGGCAGATACGCAGTATTTT	CASSAASGGAADTQYF
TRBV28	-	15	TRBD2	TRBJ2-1	TGTGCCAGCAGTCCCCCCGGGGGGACCTACAATGAGCAGTTCTTC	CASSPPGGTYNEQFF
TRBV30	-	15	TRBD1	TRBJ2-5	TGTGCCTGGAGTCCTCTAGACCGACAGGGGAAGACCCAGTACTTC	CAWSPLDRQGKTQYF
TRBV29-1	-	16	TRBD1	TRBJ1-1	TGCAGCGCTAACCCGGGACAGGGAGGACCTAACACTGAAGCTTTCTTT	CSANPGQGGPNTEAFF
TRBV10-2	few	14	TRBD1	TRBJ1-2	TGCGCCAGCAGTAAGGGACGACAGGGGCATGGCTACACCTTC	CASSKGRQGHGYTF
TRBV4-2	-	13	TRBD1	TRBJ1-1	TGTGCCAGCAGCCTACAGGGGGCCACTGAAGCTTTCTTT	CASSLQGATEAFF
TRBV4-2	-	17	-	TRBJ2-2	TGTGCCAGCAGCCCCTCCTTGGGCCCGACGAACACCGGGGAGCTGTTTTTT	CASSPSLGPTNTGELFF
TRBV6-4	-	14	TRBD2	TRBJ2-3	TGTGCCAGCAGTGACTCCGGGGGGGCAGATACGCAGTATTTT	CASSDSGGADTQYF
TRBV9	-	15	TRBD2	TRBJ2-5	TGTGCCAGCAGCGTAGCGGCGGGGGGGCAGGAGACCCAGTACTTC	CASSVAAGGQETQYF
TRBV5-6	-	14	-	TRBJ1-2	TGTGCCAGCAGCTTCTGGGGAGCTAACTATGGCTACACCTTC	CASSFWGANYGYTF
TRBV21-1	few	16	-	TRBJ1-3	TGTGCCAGCAGCAAGGGTACCGGGGGCTCTGGAAACACCATATATTTT	CASSKGTGGSGNTIYF
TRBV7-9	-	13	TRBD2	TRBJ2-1	TGTGCCAGCAGCCTTAGCGGGGGGAATGAGCAGTTCTTC	CASSLSGGNEQFF
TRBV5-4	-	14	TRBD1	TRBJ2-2	TGTGCCAGCAGCCGGACAGGGGACACCGGGGAGCTGTTTTTT	CASSRTGDTGELFF
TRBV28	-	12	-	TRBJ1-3	TGTGCCAGCAGCACCCTGCGGAACACCATATATTTT	CASSTLRNTIYF
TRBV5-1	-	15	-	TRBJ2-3	TGCGCCAGCAGCTTAACTATGGTCATTACAGATACGCAGTATTTT	CASSLTMVITDTQYF
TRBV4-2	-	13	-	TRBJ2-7	TGTGCCAGCAGCCAAGTAGAGATCCCCGAGCAGTACTTC	CASSQVEIPEQYF
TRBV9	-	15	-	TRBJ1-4	TGTGCCAGCAGCGTAGATGTAGGGGAGGCCGAAAAACTGTTTTTT	CASSVDVGEAEKLFF
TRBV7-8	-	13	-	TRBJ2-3	TGTGCCAGCATCTTGAGTCTAGGAGATACGCAGTATTTT	CASILSLGDTQYF
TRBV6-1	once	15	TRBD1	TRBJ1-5	TGTGCCAGCAGTGAATTGACAGGGTCCAATCAGCCCCAGCATTTT	CASSELTGSNQPQHF
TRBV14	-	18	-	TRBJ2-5	TGTGCCAGCAGCCAAGGGCCATCTGGGCGGGGCTGGGGAGAGACCCAGTACTTC	CASSQGPSGRGWGETQYF
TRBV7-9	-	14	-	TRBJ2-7	TGTGCCAGCAGCTTAAGGCCCACCGGGGTCGAGCAGTACTTC	CASSLRPTGVEQYF
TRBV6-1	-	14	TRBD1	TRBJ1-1	TGTGCCAGCAGTGTCGTAGGGGGCGGAACTGAAGCTTTCTTT	CASSVVGGGTEAFF
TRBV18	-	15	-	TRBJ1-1	TGTGCCAGCTCACCACAGGAGGCCTCGAACACTGAAGCTTTCTTT	CASSPQEASNTEAFF
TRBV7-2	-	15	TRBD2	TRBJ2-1	TGTGCCAGCAGCTTAGGGCTAGCGGGGAACAATGAGCAGTTCTTC	CASSLGLAGNNEQFF
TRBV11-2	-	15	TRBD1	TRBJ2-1	TGTGCCAGCAGCTTAGTAGGGACAGGGCACAATGAGCAGTTCTTC	CASSLVGTGHNEQFF
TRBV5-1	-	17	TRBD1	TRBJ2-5	TGCGCCAGCAGCCTGCTGGGGACAGGGGGCCTTGAAGAGACCCAGTACTTC	CASSLLGTGGLEETQYF
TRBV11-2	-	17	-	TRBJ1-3	TGTGCCAGCAGCCCCCGCGCGGGGGGCCTCTCTGGAAACACCATATATTTT	CASSPRAGGLSGNTIYF
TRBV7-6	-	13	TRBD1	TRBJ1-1	TGTGCCAGCAGCATGGACAGGGGGGCTGAAGCTTTCTTT	CASSMDRGAEAFF
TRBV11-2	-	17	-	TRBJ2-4	TGTGCCAGCAGCCCCGTCCAGGACAGTCTAGCCAAAAACATTCAGTACTTC	CASSPVQDSLAKNIQYF